The subject of this entry is one T cell receptor (beta chain). Its antigen is as yet unknown. The data were obtained in a study of T cell responses to AZD1222 COVID-19 vaccine. Study-wide results and caveats: The reported proportion of spike-specific TCRs targeting unmutated variant regions was nearly half. Dominant at 160-218 and 743-854, vaccine-associated CD4 TCRs also spanned spike.

This table comes from immunoSEQ multiplex PCR, and its TCRdb copy is limited to in-frame clones, with some not included. The data contain some 130,000 clones, about 93% of them singletons. The receptor comes from an adult who received the AZD1222 COVID-19 vaccine. The sequenced sample was peripheral blood, obtained 28 days after the second AZD1222 dose.

The CDR3 coding sequence is TGTGCCAGCAGCTTAGGCCGGCAGCCTACTCCTAACTATGGCTACACCTTC. Protein: CASSLGRQPTPNYGYTF. The chain employs TRBV13 and TRBJ1-2; no clear D gene. Germline-derived CDR1 and CDR2 are PRHDT and FYEKMQ (reference sequence). Trimming removed 0 bases at V and 0 bases at J, with 14 bases between. CDR3 size: 17 residues.